The subject of this entry is one TCR beta chain. Its specificity is not known. This CDR3 region has 12 residues. V gave up 1 base and J gave up 9 bases, with 6 bases separating them. Germline lookup yields CDR1 SGHNT and CDR2 YENEEA. This sample is drawn from a study of T cell responses to AZD1222 COVID-19 vaccine. Study conclusions and caveats: Vaccine-associated CD4 TCRs ranged over spike, dominating at 160-218 and 743-854. Clonal diversity may have been underestimated in mostly white British donors. After two AZD1222 doses, spike-specific TCR breadth and depth rose versus day 0. Close to half of spike-specific TCRs reportedly recognize unmutated variant regions.

Libraries were prepared by immunoSEQ multiplex PCR; TCRdb keeps only in-frame clonotypes and omits some of them. This table has some 150,000 clones, just over 90% appearing once. The chain recombines TRBV11-3 with TRBJ2-2; D is ambiguous. This receptor was obtained from an adult in good health. The specimen was peripheral blood, collected on day 0 of MenACWY control vaccination. CDR3 nucleotide sequence: TGTGCCAGCAGCTTAGGTAGTTGGGAGCTGTTTTTT. This gives the protein CASSLGSWELFF.